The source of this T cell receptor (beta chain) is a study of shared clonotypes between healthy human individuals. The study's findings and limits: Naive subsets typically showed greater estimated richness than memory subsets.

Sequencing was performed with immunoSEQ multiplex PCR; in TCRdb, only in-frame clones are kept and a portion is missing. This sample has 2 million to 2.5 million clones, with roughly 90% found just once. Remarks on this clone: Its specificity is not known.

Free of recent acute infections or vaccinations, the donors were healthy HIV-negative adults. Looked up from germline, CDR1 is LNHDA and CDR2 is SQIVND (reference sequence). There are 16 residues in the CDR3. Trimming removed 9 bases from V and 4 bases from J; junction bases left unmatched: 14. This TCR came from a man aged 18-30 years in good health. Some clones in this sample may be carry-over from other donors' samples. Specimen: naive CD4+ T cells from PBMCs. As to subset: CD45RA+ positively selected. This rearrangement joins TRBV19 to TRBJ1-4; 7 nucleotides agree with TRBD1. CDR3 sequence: CASTGTHRGINEKLFF. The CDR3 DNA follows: TGTGCCAGCACCGGCACCCACAGGGGTATTAATGAAAAACTGTTTTTT.